A single TCR beta chain is shown here with its context. In Seattle, patients joined the study during active infection and were tracked longitudinally. Original handling: Using reference gene primer amplification, nucleated cell counts were estimated. Some clones are missing from TCRdb's copy, which holds only in-frame ones; the method was immunoSEQ multiplex PCR. V and J calls and clone size are copied from that table; D and trimming were computed from the DNA. The sample holds around 100,000 clones, more than 80% seen once. The data were taken from a study of blood T cell repertoires in COVID-19. Across the study: Whether acute or convalescent, the COVID-19 samples came from the United States, Italy and Spain. T cells, B-cell-depleted T cells, or PBMCs provided the cDNA or gDNA that served as material.

Trimming removed 6 bases from V and 9 bases from J, with 15 bases in between. This CDR3 contains 12 residues. The specimen was peripheral blood. The TCR comes from an older woman with COVID-19, enrolled during active disease. The V and J genes are TRBV12-3 or TRBV12-4 and TRBJ2-7, with TRBD1 as a possible D gene (6 bases). This chain's CDR3 is CASSQGRVPQYF. DNA for the CDR3: TGTGCCAGCAGCCAGGGGCGAGTCCCGCAGTACTTC.